This T cell receptor (beta chain) stems from a study of T cell responses to AZD1222 COVID-19 vaccine. Whole-study findings and limits: Spike-specific TCR breadth and depth were elevated following two AZD1222 doses. Clonal diversity was possibly underestimated, and white British individuals and females predominated among donors.

The table came from immunoSEQ multiplex PCR; TCRdb's copy has only in-frame clones and leaves some out. The profile shows some 170,000 clones, 85% to 90% of them singletons. About this clone itself: The antigen remains undetermined.

J gave up 3 bases and V 1 base, and 5 bases lay outside the gene matches. Germline CDR1 reads SGHTA; CDR2 reads FQGNSA. This CDR3 comprises 16 residues. The source was peripheral blood, collected 28 days after the second dose of the MenACWY control vaccine. This chain uses TRBV7-2 with TRBJ2-3; 9 nucleotides line up with TRBD2. The sequence derives from an adult who received the MenACWY meningococcal vaccine as a control. CDR3 DNA sequence: TGTGCCAGCAGCTTAGGTGCGGGAGGGGGGACAGATACGCAGTATTTT. Its protein is CASSLGAGGGTDTQYF.